The T cell receptor beta chain described here comes from a study of blood T cell repertoires in COVID-19 (TCRdb year 2020). Describing the broader study: The collaborator samples originated in the United States, Italy and Spain and spanned the acute and convalescent phases of COVID-19. The material from the prospective study consisted of cDNA or gDNA derived from T cells, B-cell-depleted T cells, or PBMCs. Deeply sampled blood TCRbeta repertoires from subjects exposed to, actively infected with, or recovered from COVID-19 were included in the dataset. A freely available public database, intended as a resource for researchers studying the immune response to SARS-CoV-2, is where the repertoires were released. Samples were obtained from the ongoing ImmuneRACE study (first 160 participants) and from about 1,300 subjects provided by 6 global collaborators. Nearly every sample came with metadata listing a de-identified subject ID, COVID-19 status, age in years and sex. Where HLA class I and class II types were available, the types were taken from metadata supplied by the sample provider, not from assay-based typing.

TCRbeta CDR3 regions were amplified from genomic DNA by means of the immunoSEQ Assay, a bias-controlled multiplex PCR. On the authors' methods: Nucleated cell counts per sample were estimated from amplification of reference gene primers within the assay. To quantify the absolute abundance of each unique TCRbeta CDR3 rearrangement, sequence reads were collapsed and filtered. For each sample, productive Simpson clonality was calculated as the square root of Simpson's diversity index across productive rearrangements. Entries here come from immuneACCESS through TCRdb and include only in-frame sequences with V and J called. Some clones fail to appear in such tables; in the studies checked, an unresolved V gene covers under half of the shortfall, and the cause of the remainder is unknown. Clone size and V and J calls were adopted from that table, with D and trimming inferred from the DNA. The sample table shows some 70,000 clones, and 86% are seen once. 6.9% of the sample is taken by the ten largest.

The collaborating institutions used their own protocols to collect whole blood in K2EDTA tubes. For TCRbeta analysis, collaborator samples were shipped as frozen whole blood, as isolated PBMCs, or as DNA extracted from either sample type. Concerning this clone: Its antigen remains unidentified. The input lacks base qualities; no much larger clone sits a single base away.

Study-wide findings and limitations: The amount of clinical and demographic metadata varied by source and participant and was provided uncurated.

The cysteine opens and the phenylalanine closes a CDR3 of 15 amino acids. Only the CDR3 DNA stays, 45 bases, in frame from base 1. From a lookup of the germline V gene, CDR1 and CDR2 are SGHDN and FVKESK. Relative to germline, V is 3 bases shorter and J is 5 bases shorter, with 16 bases between their ends. The chain is encoded by TRBV14 joined to TRBJ1-2; the D gene assignment is ambiguous. The source material was peripheral blood. This clonotype was obtained from a man in his fifties or sixties with active COVID-19. This receptor carries the CDR3 CASSHWEDLGYGYTF. The nucleotides are TGTGCCAGCAGCCATTGGGAGGACTTGGGGTATGGCTACACCTTC.